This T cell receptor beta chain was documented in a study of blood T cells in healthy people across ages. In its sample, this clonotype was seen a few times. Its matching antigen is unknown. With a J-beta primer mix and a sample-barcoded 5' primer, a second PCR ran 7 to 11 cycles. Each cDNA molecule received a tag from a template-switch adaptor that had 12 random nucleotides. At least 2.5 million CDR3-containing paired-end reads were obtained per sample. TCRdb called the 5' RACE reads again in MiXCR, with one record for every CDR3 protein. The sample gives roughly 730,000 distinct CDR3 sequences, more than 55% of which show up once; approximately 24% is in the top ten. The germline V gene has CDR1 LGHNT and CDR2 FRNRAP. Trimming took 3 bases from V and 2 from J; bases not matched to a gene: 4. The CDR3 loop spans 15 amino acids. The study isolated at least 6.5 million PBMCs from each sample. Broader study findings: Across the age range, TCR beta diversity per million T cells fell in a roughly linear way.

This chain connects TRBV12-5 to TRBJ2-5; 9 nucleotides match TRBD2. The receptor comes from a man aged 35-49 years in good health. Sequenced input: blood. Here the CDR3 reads CASGFGTSWQETQYF. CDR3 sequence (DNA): TGTGCTAGTGGTTTTGGGACTAGCTGGCAAGAGACCCAGTACTTC.